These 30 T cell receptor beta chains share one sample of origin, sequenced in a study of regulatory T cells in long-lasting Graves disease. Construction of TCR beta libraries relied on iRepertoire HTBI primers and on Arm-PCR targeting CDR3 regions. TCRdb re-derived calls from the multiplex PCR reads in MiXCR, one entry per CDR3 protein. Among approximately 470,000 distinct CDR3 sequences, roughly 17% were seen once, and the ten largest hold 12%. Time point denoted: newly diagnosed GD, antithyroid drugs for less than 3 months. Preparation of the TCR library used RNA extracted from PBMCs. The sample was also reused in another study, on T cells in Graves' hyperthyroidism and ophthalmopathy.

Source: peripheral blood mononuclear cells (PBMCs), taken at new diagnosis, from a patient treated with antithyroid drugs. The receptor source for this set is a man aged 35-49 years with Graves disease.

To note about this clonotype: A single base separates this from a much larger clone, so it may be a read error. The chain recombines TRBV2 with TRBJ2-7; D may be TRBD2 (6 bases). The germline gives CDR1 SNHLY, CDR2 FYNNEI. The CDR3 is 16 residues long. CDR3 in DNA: TGTGCCAGCAGTGCCGGGCCGGGGGATCGTACCTACGGGCAGTACTTC. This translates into CASSAGPGDRTYGQYF.

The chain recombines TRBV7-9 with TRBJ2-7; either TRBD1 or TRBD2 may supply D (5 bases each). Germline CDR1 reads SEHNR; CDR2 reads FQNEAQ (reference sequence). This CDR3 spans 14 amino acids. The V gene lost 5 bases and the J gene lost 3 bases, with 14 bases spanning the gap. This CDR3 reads CASSPPGAGYEQYF. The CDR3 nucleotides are TGTGCCAGCAGCCCCCCCGGGGCGGGCTACGAGCAGTACTTC.

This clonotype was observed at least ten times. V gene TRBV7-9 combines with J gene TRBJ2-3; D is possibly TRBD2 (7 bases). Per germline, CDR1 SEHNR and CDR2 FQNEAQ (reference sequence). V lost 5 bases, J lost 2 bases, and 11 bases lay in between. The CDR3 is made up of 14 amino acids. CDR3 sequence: CASSRGGNTDTQYF. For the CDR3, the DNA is TGTGCCAGCAGCAGGGGGGGAAACACAGATACGCAGTATTTT.

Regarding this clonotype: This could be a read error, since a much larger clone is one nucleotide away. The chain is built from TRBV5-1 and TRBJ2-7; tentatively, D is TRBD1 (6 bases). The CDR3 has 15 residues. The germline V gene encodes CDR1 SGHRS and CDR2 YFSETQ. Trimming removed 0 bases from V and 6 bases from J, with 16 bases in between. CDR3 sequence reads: CASSLGNRVRSEQYF. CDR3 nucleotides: TGCGCCAGCAGCTTGGGCAACAGGGTAAGATCCGAGCAGTACTTC.

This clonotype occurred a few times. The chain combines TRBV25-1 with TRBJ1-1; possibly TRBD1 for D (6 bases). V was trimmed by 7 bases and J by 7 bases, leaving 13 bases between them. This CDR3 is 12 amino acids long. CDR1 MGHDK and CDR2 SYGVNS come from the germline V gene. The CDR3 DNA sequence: TGTGCCAGCACCGCCACAGGGTATGAAGCTTTCTTT. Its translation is CASTATGYEAFF.

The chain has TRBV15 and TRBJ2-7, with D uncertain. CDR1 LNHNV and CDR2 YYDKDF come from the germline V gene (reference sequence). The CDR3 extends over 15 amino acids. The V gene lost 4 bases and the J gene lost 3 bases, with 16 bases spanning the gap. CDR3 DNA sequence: TGTGCCACCAGCATATCCAGGCAGTCACTCTACGAGCAGTACTTC. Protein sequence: CATSISRQSLYEQYF. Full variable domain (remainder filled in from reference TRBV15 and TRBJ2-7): DAMVIQNPRYQVTQFGKPVTLSCSQTLNHNVMYWYQQKSSQAPKLLFHYYDKDFNNEADTPDNFQSRRPNTSFCFLDIRSPGLGDTAMYLCATSISRQSLYEQYFGPGTRLTVT.

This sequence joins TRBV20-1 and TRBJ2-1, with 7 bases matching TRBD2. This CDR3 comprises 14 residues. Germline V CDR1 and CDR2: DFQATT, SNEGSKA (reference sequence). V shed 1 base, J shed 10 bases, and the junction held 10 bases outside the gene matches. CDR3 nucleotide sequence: TGCAGTGCTAGAGTGGGGACTAACCTGGGAGAGCAGTTCTTC. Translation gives CSARVGTNLGEQFF.

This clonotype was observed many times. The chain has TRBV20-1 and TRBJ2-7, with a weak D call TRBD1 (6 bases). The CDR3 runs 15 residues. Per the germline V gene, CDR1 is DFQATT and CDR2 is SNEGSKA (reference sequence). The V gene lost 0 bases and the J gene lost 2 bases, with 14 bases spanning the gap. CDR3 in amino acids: CSAREKQGFPYEQYF. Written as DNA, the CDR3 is TGCAGTGCTAGAGAGAAACAGGGTTTTCCCTACGAGCAGTACTTC.

The CDR3 loop is CASSFGAGRDPNEQFF. The CDR3 DNA reads as TGTGCCAGCAGCTTCGGCGCGGGAAGAGACCCTAATGAGCAGTTCTTC. The chain has TRBV7-2 and TRBJ2-1; possibly TRBD2 for D (6 bases). The CDR3 sequence is 16 residues long. Trimming pared 3 bases from V and 7 bases from J, leaving 19 bases between. Germline values: CDR1 SGHTA, CDR2 FQGNSA.

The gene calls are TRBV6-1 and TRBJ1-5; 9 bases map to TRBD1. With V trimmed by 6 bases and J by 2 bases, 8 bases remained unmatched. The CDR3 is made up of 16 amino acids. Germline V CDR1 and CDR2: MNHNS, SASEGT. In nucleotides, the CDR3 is TGTGCCAGCAGAAACCGGGACAGGGATCGCAATCAGCCCCAGCATTTT. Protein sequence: CASRNRDRDRNQPQHF.

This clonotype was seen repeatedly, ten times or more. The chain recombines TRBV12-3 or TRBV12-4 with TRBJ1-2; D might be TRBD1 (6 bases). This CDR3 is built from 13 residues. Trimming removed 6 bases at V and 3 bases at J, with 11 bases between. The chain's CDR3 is CASSLDSYYGYTF. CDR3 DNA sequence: TGTGCCAGCAGCCTGGACAGCTACTATGGCTACACCTTC.

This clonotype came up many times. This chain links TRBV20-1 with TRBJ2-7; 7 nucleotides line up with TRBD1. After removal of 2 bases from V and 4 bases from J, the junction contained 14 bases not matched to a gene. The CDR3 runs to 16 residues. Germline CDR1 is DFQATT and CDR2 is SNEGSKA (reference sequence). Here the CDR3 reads CSARPRQGRKVYEQYF. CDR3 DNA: TGCAGTGCTAGACCGAGACAGGGAAGGAAAGTGTACGAGCAGTACTTC.

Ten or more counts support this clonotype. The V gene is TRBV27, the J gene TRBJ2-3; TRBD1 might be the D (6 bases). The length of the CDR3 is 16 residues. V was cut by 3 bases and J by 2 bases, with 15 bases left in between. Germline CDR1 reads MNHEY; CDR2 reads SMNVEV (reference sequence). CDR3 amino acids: CASSLTGPPFTDTQYF. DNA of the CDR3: TGTGCCAGCAGTTTGACAGGACCCCCATTCACAGATACGCAGTATTTT.

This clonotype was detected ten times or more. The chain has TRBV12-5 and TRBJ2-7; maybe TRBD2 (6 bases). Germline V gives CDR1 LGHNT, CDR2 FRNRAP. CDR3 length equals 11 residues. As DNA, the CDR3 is TGTGCCAGCGGGCTAGGGTACGAGCAGTACTTC. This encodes CASGLGYEQYF.

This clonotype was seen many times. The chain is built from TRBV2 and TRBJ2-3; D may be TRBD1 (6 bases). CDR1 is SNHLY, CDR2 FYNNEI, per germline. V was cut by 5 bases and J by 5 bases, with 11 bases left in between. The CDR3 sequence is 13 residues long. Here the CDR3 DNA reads TGTGCCAGCAGTTTCACAGGGAAAGATACGCAGTATTTT. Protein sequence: CASSFTGKDTQYF.

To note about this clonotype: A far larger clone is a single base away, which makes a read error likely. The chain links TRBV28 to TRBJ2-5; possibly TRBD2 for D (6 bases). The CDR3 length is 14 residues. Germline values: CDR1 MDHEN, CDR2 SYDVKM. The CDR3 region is CASSRRAGAVEQSF. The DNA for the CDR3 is TGTGCCAGCAGTCGCCGAGCGGGCGCGGTCGAGCAGTCCTTC.

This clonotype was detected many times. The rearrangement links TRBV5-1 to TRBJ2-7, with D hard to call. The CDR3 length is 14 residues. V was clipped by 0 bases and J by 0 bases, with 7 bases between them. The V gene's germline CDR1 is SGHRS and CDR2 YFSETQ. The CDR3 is CASSLVPSSYEQYF. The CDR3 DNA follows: TGCGCCAGCAGCTTGGTTCCAAGCTCCTACGAGCAGTACTTC.

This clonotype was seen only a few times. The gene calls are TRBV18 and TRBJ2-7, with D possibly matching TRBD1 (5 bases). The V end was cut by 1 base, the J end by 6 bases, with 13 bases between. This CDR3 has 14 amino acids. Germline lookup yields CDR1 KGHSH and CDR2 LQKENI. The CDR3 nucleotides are TGTGCCAGCTCACCACTGGACACCTTCGGCGAGCAGTACTTC. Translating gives CASSPLDTFGEQYF.

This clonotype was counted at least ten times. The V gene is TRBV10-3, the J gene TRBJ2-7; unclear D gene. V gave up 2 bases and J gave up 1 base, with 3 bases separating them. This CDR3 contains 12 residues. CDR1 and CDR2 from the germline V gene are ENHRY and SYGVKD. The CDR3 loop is CAISEQSYEQYF. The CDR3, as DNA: TGTGCCATCAGTGAGCAGTCCTACGAGCAGTACTTC.

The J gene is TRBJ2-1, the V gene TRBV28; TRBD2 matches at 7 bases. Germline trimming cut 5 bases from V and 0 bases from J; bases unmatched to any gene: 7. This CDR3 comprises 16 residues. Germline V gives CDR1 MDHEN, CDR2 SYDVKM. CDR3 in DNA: TGTGCCAGCAGTACTCGGGGCGGGAGCTCCTACAATGAGCAGTTCTTC. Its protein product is CASSTRGGSSYNEQFF. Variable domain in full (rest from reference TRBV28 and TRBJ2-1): DVKVTQSSRYLVKRTGEKVFLECVQDMDHENMFWYRQDPGLGLRLIYFSYDVKMKEKGDIPEGYSVSREKKERFSLILESASTNQTSMYLCASSTRGGSSYNEQFFGPGTRLTVL.

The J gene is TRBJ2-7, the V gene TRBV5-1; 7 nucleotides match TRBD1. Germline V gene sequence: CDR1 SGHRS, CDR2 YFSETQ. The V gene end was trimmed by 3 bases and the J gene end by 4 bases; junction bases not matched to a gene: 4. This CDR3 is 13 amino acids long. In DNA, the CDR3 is TGCGCCAGCAGCTCGATACAGGGGTACGAGCAGTACTTC. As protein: CASSSIQGYEQYF.

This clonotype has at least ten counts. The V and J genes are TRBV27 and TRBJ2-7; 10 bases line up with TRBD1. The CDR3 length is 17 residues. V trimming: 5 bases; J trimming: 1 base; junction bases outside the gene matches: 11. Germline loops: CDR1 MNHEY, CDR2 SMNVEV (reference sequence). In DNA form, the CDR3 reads TGTGCCAGCAGTCCCCTCCCGGGACAGGGGTTTTCCTACGAGCAGTACTTC. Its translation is CASSPLPGQGFSYEQYF.

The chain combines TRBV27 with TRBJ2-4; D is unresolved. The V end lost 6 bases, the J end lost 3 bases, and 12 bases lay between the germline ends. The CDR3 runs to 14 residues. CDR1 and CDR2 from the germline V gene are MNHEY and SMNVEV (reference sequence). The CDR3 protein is CASREQIGKNIQYF. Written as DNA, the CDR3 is TGTGCCAGCAGAGAACAGATTGGCAAAAACATTCAGTACTTC.

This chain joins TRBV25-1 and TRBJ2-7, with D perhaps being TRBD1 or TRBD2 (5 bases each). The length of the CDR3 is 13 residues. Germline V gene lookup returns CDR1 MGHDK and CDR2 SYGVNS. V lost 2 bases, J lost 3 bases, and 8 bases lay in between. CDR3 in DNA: TGTGCCAGCAGTGAAGGGACCGGCTACGAGCAGTACTTC. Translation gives CASSEGTGYEQYF.

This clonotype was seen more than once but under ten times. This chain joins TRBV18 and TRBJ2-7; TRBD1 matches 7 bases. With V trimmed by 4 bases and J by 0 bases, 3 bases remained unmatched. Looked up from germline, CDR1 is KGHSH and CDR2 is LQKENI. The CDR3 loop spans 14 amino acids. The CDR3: CASSRTGSSYEQYF. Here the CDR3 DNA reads TGTGCCAGCTCACGGACAGGATCCTCCTACGAGCAGTACTTC.

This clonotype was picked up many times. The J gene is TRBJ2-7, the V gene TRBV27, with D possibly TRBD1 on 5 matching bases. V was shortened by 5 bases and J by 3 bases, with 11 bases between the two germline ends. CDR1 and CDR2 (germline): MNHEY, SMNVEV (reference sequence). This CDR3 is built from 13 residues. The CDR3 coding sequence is TGTGCCAGCAGTCGGACATTTGACTACGAGCAGTACTTC. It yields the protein CASSRTFDYEQYF.

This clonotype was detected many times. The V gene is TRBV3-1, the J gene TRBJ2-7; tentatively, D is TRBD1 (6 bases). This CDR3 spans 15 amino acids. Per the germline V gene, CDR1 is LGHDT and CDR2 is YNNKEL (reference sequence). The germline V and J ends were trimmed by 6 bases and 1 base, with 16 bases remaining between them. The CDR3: CASSPTGFTSYEQYF. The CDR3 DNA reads TGTGCCAGCAGTCCCACAGGGTTTACGTCCTACGAGCAGTACTTC.

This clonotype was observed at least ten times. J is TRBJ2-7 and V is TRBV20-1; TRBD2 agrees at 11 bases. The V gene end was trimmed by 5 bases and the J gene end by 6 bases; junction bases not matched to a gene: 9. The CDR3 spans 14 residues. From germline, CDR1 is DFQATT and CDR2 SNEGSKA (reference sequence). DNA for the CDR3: TGCAGTGCTGATAGCCTAGCGGGAGGCTTCGAGCAGTACTTC. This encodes CSADSLAGGFEQYF.

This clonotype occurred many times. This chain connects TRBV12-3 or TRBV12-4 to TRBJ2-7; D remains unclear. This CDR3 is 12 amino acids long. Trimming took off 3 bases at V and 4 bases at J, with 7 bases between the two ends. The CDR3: CASSFVRYEQYF. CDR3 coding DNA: TGTGCCAGCAGTTTTGTTAGATACGAGCAGTACTTC.

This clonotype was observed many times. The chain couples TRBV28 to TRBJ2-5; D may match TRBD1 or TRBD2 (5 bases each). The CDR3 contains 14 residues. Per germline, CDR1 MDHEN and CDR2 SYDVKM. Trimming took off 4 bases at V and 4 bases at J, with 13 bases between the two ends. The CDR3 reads CASSSPGRPETQYF. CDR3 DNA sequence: TGTGCCAGCAGTTCCCCGGGACGTCCAGAGACCCAGTACTTC.